The entry below gives a single T cell receptor (beta chain) sequence along with its context. The sample is drawn from a study of T cell responses to AZD1222 COVID-19 vaccine. Germline V CDR1 and CDR2: MNHEY, SVGAGI. This CDR3 is 14 amino acids long. V lost 10 bases to trimming and J lost 4 bases, with 16 bases between them. Measured with immunoSEQ multiplex PCR; TCRdb has only the in-frame clones, and not every one. The sample contains around 99,000 clones, around 92% of which appear only once. Sequences were derived from peripheral blood, sampled on day 0 of AZD1222 vaccination. This chain links TRBV6-5 with TRBJ2-2, with D perhaps TRBD2 (5 bases). This TCR came from an adult in good health. The CDR3 is CATYPRVVTGELFF. The CDR3 DNA reads TGTGCCACCTATCCGCGGGTTGTCACCGGGGAGCTGTTTTTT.